This T cell receptor (beta chain) was recovered during a study of cytomegalovirus exposure and HLA in healthy donors. Looking at the study overall: HLA-typed donors were the source of 80 million to 90 million unique TCRs, which an early data release held. Study-wide results and limits: With later analysis, a missense DCLRE1C variant became linked to TCR beta V- and J-gene trimming. A cluster of highly shared sequence variants was likely a sequencing artifact. In a later analysis, approximately 15,000 TCR beta sequences were associated with HLA alleles at 0.05 false discovery rate.

The CDR3 has 14 residues. Per germline, CDR1 SGHRS and CDR2 YFSETQ. The ends were cut back, 0 bases at V and 1 base at J, with 7 bases in the middle. With respect to this clone: Its antigen is as yet unknown.

Vbeta (60) and Jbeta (13) primers were used in the PCR. Libraries were prepared by immunoSEQ multiplex PCR; TCRdb keeps only in-frame clonotypes and omits some of them. Seen in this sample are some 130,000 clones; the ten most common clones hold 1.5% to 2%. What was sequenced was PBMCs. This chain uses TRBV5-1 with TRBJ1-1, with no clear D. This clonotype was sampled from a woman in her forties in good health and CMV-seropositive. The chain's CDR3 is CASSLDGPNTEAFF. Here the CDR3 DNA reads TGCGCCAGCAGCTTGGATGGGCCGAACACTGAAGCTTTCTTT.